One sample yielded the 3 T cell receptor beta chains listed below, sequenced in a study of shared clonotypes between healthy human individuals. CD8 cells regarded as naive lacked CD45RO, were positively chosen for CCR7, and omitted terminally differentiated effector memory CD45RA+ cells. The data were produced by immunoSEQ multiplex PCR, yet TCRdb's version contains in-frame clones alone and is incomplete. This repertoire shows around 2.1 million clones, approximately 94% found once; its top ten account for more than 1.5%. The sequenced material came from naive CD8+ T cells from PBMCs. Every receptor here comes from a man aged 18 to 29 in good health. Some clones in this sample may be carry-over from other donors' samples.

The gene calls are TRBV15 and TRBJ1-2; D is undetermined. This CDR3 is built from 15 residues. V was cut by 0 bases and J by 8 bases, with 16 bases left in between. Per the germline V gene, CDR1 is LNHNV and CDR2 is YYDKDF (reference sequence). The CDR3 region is CATSRERDLGRGYTF. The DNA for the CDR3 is TGTGCCACCAGCAGAGAACGAGACCTCGGACGCGGCTACACCTTC. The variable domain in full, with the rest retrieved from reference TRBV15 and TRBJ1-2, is DAMVIQNPRYQVTQFGKPVTLSCSQTLNHNVMYWYQQKSSQAPKLLFHYYDKDFNNEADTPDNFQSRRPNTSFCFLDIRSPGLGDTAMYLCATSRERDLGRGYTFGSGTRLTVV.

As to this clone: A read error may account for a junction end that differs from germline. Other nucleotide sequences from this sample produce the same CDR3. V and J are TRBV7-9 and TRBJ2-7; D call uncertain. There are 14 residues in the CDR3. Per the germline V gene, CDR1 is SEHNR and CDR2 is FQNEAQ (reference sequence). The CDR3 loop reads CASSLGLGTYEQYF. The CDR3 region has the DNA TGTGCGAGCAGCCTGGGTTTGGGGACCTACGAGCAGTACTTC.

For the CDR3, the DNA is TGTGCCAGCGGTTACAGGGGTATGGTGGAGACCCAGTACTTC. Amino acid sequence: CASGYRGMVETQYF. The V and J genes are TRBV27 and TRBJ2-5, with 7 nucleotides matching TRBD1. V dropped 8 bases and J dropped 5; count of bases not matched to a gene: 11. In germline, CDR1 is MNHEY, CDR2 SMNVEV (reference sequence). The CDR3 consists of 14 residues.